This TCR beta chain was recorded in a study of shared clonotypes between healthy human individuals. TCRdb's table, derived via immunoSEQ multiplex PCR, lists solely in-frame clones and lacks some. The sample contains more than 2 million clones, roughly 94% of which appear only once. V lost 2 bases and J 4 bases, leaving 9 bases between the germline ends. The CDR3 spans 13 residues. From germline, CDR1 is SGHTA and CDR2 FQGNSA. The J gene is TRBJ2-7, the V gene TRBV7-2; unclear D gene. The sequenced material came from naive CD4+ T cells sorted from blood. Subset of the sample: CD45RA+ positively selected. This clonotype was obtained from a young man in good health. The CDR3 DNA sequence: TGTGCCAGCAGCTTATGGGGTCAATACGAGCAGTACTTC. This sequence encodes CASSLWGQYEQYF.